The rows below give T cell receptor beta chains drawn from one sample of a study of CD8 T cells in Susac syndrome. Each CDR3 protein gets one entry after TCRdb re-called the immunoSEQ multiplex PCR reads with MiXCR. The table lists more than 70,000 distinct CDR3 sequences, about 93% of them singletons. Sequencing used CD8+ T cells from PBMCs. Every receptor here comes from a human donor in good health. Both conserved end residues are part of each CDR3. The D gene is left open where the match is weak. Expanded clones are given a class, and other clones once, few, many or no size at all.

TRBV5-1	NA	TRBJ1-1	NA	TGCGCCAGCAGCTTACCGGAGTCGGCAGGAGCCTACACTGAAGCTTTCTTT	CASSLPESAGAYTEAFF
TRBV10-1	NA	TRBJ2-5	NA	TGCGCCAGCAGTGAGTTGGGGGAAGAGACCCAGTACTTC	CASSELGEETQYF
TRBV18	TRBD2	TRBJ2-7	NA	TGTGCCAGCTCACCAAGACCCCGGGAGGGCAGGGTTTCCTACGAGCAGTACTTC	CASSPRPREGRVSYEQYF
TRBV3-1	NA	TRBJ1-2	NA	TGTGCCAGCAGCCAAGACCCGCGGGTTGGCTACACCTTC	CASSQDPRVGYTF
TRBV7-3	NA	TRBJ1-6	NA	TGTGCCAGCAGCTTAAGAGGACACCATAATTCACCCCTCCACTTT	CASSLRGHHNSPLHF
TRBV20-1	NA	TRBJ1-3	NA	TGCAGTGCTAGAGATGGTCGGGCGATGGGTGGAAACACCATATATTTT	CSARDGRAMGGNTIYF
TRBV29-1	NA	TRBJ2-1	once	TGCAGCGGGGGGGACTCCGGGAATGAGCAGTTCTTC	CSGGDSGNEQFF
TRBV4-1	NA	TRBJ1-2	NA	TGCGCCAGCAGCCGACCGGACCAGAGTGATGGCTACACCTTC	CASSRPDQSDGYTF
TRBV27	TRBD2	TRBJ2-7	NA	TGTGCCAGCAGTTTAAGTGTAAGCGGGGGGGCCGGGTTCTCCTACGAGCAGTACTTC	CASSLSVSGGAGFSYEQYF
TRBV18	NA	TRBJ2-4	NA	TGTGCCAGCTCAAGGAGGGTGGTAGCCAAAAACATTCAGTACTTC	CASSRRVVAKNIQYF
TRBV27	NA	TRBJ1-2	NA	TGTGCCAGCAAGTTGGGACACAACTATGGCTACACCTTC	CASKLGHNYGYTF
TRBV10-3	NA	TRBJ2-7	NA	TGTGCCATCAGTCCCGGTTACTACGAGCAGTACTTC	CAISPGYYEQYF
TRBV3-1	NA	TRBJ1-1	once	TGTGCCAGCTTAAGGAGGGACGCCAAGAACACTGAAGCTTTCTTT	CASLRRDAKNTEAFF
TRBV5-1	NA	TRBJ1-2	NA	TGCGCCAGCAGCTTGGCTTCGGGACCCTATGGCTACACCTTC	CASSLASGPYGYTF
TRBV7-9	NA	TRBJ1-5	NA	TGTGCCAGCAGCTTAGAATCCACGAGGGATCAGCCCCAGCATTTT	CASSLESTRDQPQHF
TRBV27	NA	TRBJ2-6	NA	TGTGCCAGCAGCCCGCCCCACGTGAAGGGCTGGGCCGTCCTGACTTTC	CASSPPHVKGWAVLTF
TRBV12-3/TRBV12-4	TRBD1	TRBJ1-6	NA	TGTGCCAGCAGTCAGGGGGGAAATTCACCCCTCCACTTT	CASSQGGNSPLHF
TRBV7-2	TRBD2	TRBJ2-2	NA	TGTGCCAGCAGCCCCACCCTAGCGGGGGGCACCGGGGAGCTGTTTTTT	CASSPTLAGGTGELFF
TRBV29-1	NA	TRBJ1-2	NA	TGCAGCGTTGAAGACGAACAGGGTTCCCTCAGGGGCTACACCTTC	CSVEDEQGSLRGYTF
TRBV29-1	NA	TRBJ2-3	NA	TGCAGCGTTGAAGAGATGGCAGAAAGGACAGATACGCAGTATTTT	CSVEEMAERTDTQYF
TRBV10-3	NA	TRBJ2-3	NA	TGTGCCATCAGTGAGTCAGGGGCCCCCACAGATACGCAGTATTTT	CAISESGAPTDTQYF
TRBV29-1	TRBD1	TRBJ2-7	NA	TGCAGCGTTGAGGACAGGGTGGACGAGCAGTACTTC	CSVEDRVDEQYF
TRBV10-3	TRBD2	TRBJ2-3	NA	TGTGCCATCAGTGAGAGGGAGGGCCGGGATACGCAGTATTTT	CAISEREGRDTQYF
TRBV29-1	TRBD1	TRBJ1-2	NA	TGCAGCGGCGCGGAGGGGGCCTATGGCTACACCTTC	CSGAEGAYGYTF
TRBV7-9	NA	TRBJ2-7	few	TGTGCCAGCAGCTTAGACCCGAGCTACGAGCAGTACTTC	CASSLDPSYEQYF
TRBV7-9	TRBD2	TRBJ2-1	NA	TGTGCCAGCAGCACCTCGGGACTAGCGGGAGTTGGGCAGTTCTTC	CASSTSGLAGVGQFF
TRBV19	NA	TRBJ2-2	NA	TGTGCCAGTAGAACGGGACGGAACACCGGGGAGCTGTTTTTT	CASRTGRNTGELFF
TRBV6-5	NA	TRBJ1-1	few	TGTGCCAGCAGTCAGGGCGGGAACACTGAAGCTTTCTTT	CASSQGGNTEAFF
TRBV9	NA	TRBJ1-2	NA	TGTGCCAGCAGCGTAGAGGCGACACCCAGTAACTATGGCTACACCTTC	CASSVEATPSNYGYTF
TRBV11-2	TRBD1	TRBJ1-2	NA	TGTGCCAGCAGTCAACCAGGGGGCGCAAGCTATGGCTACACCTTC	CASSQPGGASYGYTF
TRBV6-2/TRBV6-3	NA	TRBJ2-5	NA	TGTGCCAGCAGACTCCGACAGGCGGTGGGGACCCAGTACTTC	CASRLRQAVGTQYF
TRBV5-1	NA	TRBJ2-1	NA	TGCGCCAGCAGCTCCACCGGGCCGAACAATGAGCAGTTCTTC	CASSSTGPNNEQFF
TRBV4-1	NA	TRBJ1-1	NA	TGCGCCAGCAGCCCGCAGTCCGGGGTGAACACTGAAGCTTTCTTT	CASSPQSGVNTEAFF
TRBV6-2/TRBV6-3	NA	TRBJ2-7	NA	TGTGCCACCGCAGGGGCCTACGAGCAGTACTTC	CATAGAYEQYF
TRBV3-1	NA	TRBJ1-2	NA	TGTGCCAGCAGCCAAGGAGGGGGACGCGGCTACACCTTC	CASSQGGGRGYTF
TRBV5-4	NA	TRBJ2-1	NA	TGTGCCAGCAGCTTGGCATCCTCCAGTGAGCAGTTCTTC	CASSLASSSEQFF